The 14 T cell receptor beta chains below were found in one sample sequenced in a study of regulatory dendritic cells for organ transplantation. These receptors are not linked to any known antigen. Using immunoSEQ multiplex PCR, the repertoire was profiled, and TCRdb retains in-frame clones only, with some absent. Of 20,000 to 25,000 clones in the sample, approximately 85% are singletons; the top ten hold about 0.74%. Allogeneic regulatory or mature dendritic cells were co-cultured for approximately 5 days with CFSE-labeled sorted T cells at 1:10. Material: naive CD4+ T cells from blood cultured with regulatory dendritic cells. This sample's subset: CD45RA+ naive T cells. The receptor source for this set is a human donor in good health.

V is TRBV7-9 and J is TRBJ1-1, with D possibly being TRBD1 (6 bases). CDR1 and CDR2 from the germline V gene are SEHNR and FQNEAQ (reference sequence). The CDR3 has 18 amino acids. The ends were cut back, 3 bases at V and 1 base at J, with 21 bases in the middle. CDR3 in DNA: TGTGCCAGCAGCTTTGCTGTTTTCCTTCAAGGGGGGAACACTGAAGCTTTCTTT. Its translation: CASSFAVFLQGGNTEAFF.

This clone occurred once. This CDR3 is CASSLGTGDYGYTF. In DNA, the CDR3 is TGTGCCAGCAGTCTGGGGACAGGGGACTATGGCTACACCTTC. The V gene is TRBV6-1, the J gene TRBJ1-2, with TRBD1 matching 10 bases. With 5 bases clipped from V and 3 bases from J, the junction kept 3 bases outside the gene matches. The CDR3 length is 14 residues. Per the germline V gene, CDR1 is MNHNS and CDR2 is SASEGT.

The rearrangement joins TRBV15 to TRBJ2-1; the D is unclear. With 0 bases removed from V and 9 bases from J, the gap between germline ends came to 9 bases. The CDR3 covers 13 residues. Per the germline V gene, CDR1 is LNHNV and CDR2 is YYDKDF (reference sequence). The CDR3 bases are TGTGCCACCAGCAGAGATAGGCAGGCTGAGCAGTTCTTC. Translating gives CATSRDRQAEQFF.

The V and J genes are TRBV7-2 and TRBJ2-4; D is perhaps TRBD1 (5 bases). Germline loops: CDR1 SGHTA, CDR2 FQGNSA. The CDR3 has 16 amino acids. V was shortened by 3 bases and J by 0 bases, with 12 bases between the two germline ends. The CDR3 coding sequence is TGTGCCAGCAGCTTGACAGCTACCTTAGCCAAAAACATTCAGTACTTC. Translated: CASSLTATLAKNIQYF.

The rearrangement joins TRBV10-3 to TRBJ2-5; D unresolved. The germline CDR1 and CDR2 sequences are ENHRY and SYGVKD. The V end lost 0 bases, the J end lost 2 bases, and 4 bases lay between the germline ends. The CDR3 loop spans 13 amino acids. In DNA form, the CDR3 reads TGTGCCATCAGTGAGTCGAGACAAGAGACCCAGTACTTC. This gives the protein CAISESRQETQYF.

The chain joins TRBV7-2 to TRBJ1-1, with no clear D. Trimming shortened V by 6 bases and J by 0 bases, and 14 bases separated the two germline ends. The germline CDR1 and CDR2 sequences are SGHTA and FQGNSA. The CDR3 contains 15 residues. The CDR3 DNA sequence: TGTGCCAGCAGTCGACAACCCACTCTGAACACTGAAGCTTTCTTT. Protein product: CASSRQPTLNTEAFF.

This chain connects TRBV10-2 to TRBJ2-1; 9 nucleotides match TRBD2. This CDR3 comprises 13 residues. Germline V gives CDR1 WSHSY, CDR2 SAAADI. V shed 6 bases and J 12 bases; nucleotides not matched to a gene: 9. The CDR3 sequence: CASSDSRTSAQFF. The CDR3 nucleotides read TGCGCCAGCAGCGATTCACGGACTAGCGCGCAGTTCTTC.

The genes are TRBV9 and TRBJ2-2; D may be TRBD2 (6 bases). Trimming removed 6 bases from V and 0 bases from J, with 12 bases in between. This CDR3 comprises 15 residues. Per germline, CDR1 SGDLS and CDR2 YYNGEE. CDR3 sequence: CASTASGANTGELFF. In nucleotides, the CDR3 is TGTGCCAGCACCGCATCGGGGGCGAACACCGGGGAGCTGTTTTTT.

V usage is TRBV10-3 and J usage is TRBJ2-1; 7 nucleotides line up with TRBD2. The V segment lost 10 bases and the J segment 5 bases; nucleotides outside the gene matches: 5. The CDR3 loop spans 12 amino acids. Per the germline V gene, CDR1 is ENHRY and CDR2 is SYGVKD. Here the CDR3 reads CASGTTNNEQFF. CDR3 sequence (DNA): TGTGCCAGCGGGACTACGAACAATGAGCAGTTCTTC.

The chain couples TRBV6-5 to TRBJ2-7; 7 positions agree with TRBD1. The CDR3 runs to 11 residues. In germline, CDR1 is MNHEY, CDR2 SVGAGI. With V trimmed by 6 bases and J by 6 bases, 2 bases remained unmatched. The CDR3 here is CASRHRGEQYF. The DNA of the CDR3 is TGTGCCAGCAGACACAGGGGCGAGCAGTACTTC.

The chain has TRBV21-1 and TRBJ2-1; TRBD1, the table's D call, lacks a check against the DNA. TRBV21-1 is a pseudogene. The CDR3 runs 14 residues. This chain's CDR3 is CASLRDRGQNEQFF. Here the CDR3 DNA reads TGTGCCAGCCTAAGAGACAGGGGGCAAAATGAGCAGTTCTTC.

V and J are TRBV10-3 and TRBJ2-3, with 7 bases that match TRBD2. V was clipped by 11 bases and J by 0 bases; unmatched bases: 11. Germline V gene lookup returns CDR1 ENHRY and CDR2 SYGVKD. This CDR3 comprises 15 residues. In nucleotides, the CDR3 is TGTGCCCTCGGGGGAAGCGGGAAGAGCACAGATACGCAGTATTTT. Translating it yields CALGGSGKSTDTQYF.

V is TRBV28 and J is TRBJ2-7, with TRBD1 matching over 8 bases. The CDR3 is made up of 15 amino acids. Trimming at V came to 6 bases and at J to 3 bases, leaving 10 bases not matched to a gene. CDR1 and CDR2 (germline): MDHEN, SYDVKM. CDR3 sequence: CASSQTGGRSYEQYF. The CDR3 bases are TGTGCCAGCAGCCAAACAGGGGGTAGAAGCTACGAGCAGTACTTC.

This chain links TRBV7-8 with TRBJ2-1; 7 bases are shared with TRBD2. The germline gives CDR1 SGHVS, CDR2 FQNEAQ. V shed 5 bases, J shed 7 bases, and the junction held 14 bases outside the gene matches. The CDR3 runs 16 residues. The chain's CDR3 is CASSILLATPGNEQFF. The CDR3 DNA follows: TGTGCCAGCAGCATACTACTAGCGACCCCGGGGAATGAGCAGTTCTTC.